Following are 15 T cell receptor beta chains from one sample sequenced in a study of beta chain features in type 1 diabetes. Which antigens these TCRs recognize remains unknown. Expressed TCRB transcripts were sequenced, since all the RNA that had been isolated was reverse transcribed. Here immunoSEQ multiplex PCR was the method, and the copy in TCRdb shows in-frame clones only, minus some. The table shows 55,000 to 80,000 clones, with approximately 50% occurring only once. Study-wide points: People with Type 1 diabetes carried modestly yet significantly shorter TCRB CDR3s in all four CD4+ subsets.

Sequencing was done on a sample of central memory CD4+ T cells from blood. These receptors came from a man aged 30-40 years with type 1 diabetes.

J is TRBJ2-3 and V is TRBV5-1; perhaps TRBD1 as D (6 bases). With 0 bases removed from V and 5 bases from J, the gap between germline ends came to 16 bases. This CDR3 region has 16 residues. Germline lookup yields CDR1 SGHRS and CDR2 YFSETQ. The CDR3 DNA follows: TGCGCCAGCAGCTTGGAGGGGTGGCAGGGGATAGATACGCAGTATTTT. Its protein is CASSLEGWQGIDTQYF.

This chain links TRBV5-4 with TRBJ2-5; D is uncertain. Germline V gives CDR1 SGHNT, CDR2 YYREEE (reference sequence). The CDR3 loop spans 13 amino acids. Trimming removed 4 bases from V and 2 bases from J, with 9 bases in between. The CDR3 here is CASSLSVQETQYF. The CDR3 DNA is TGTGCCAGCAGCCTGTCCGTGCAAGAGACCCAGTACTTC. Variable domain in full (rest from reference TRBV5-4 and TRBJ2-5): ETGVTQSPTHLIKTRGQQVTLRCSSQSGHNTVSWYQQALGQGPQFIFQYYREEENGRGNFPPRFSGLQFPNYSSELNVNALELDDSALYLCASSLSVQETQYFGPGTRLLVL.

The chain joins TRBV7-2 to TRBJ2-7; 8 bases agree with TRBD1. V dropped 4 bases and J dropped 2; count of bases not matched to a gene: 4. The CDR3 contains 14 residues. Germline CDR1 is SGHTA and CDR2 is FQGNSA. CDR3 in DNA: TGTGCCAGCAGCTCGGGACAGGTAACCTACGAGCAGTACTTC. Its translation: CASSSGQVTYEQYF.

This clone was recorded a few times. The V call is TRBV19, the J call TRBJ1-2; D may be TRBD1 (5 bases). V was trimmed by 7 bases and J by 3 bases, leaving 12 bases between them. CDR1 and CDR2 (germline): LNHDA, SQIVND (reference sequence). CDR3 length: 13 residues. The CDR3 DNA reads as TGTGCCAGTAAGATGGGGGGTGACTATGGCTACACCTTC. The encoded protein is CASKMGGDYGYTF.

The chain combines TRBV4-2 with TRBJ2-3; possibly TRBD2 for D (5 bases). Germline assignment: CDR1 LGHNA and CDR2 YNFKEQ. V was pared by 1 base and J by 0 bases, with 11 bases between. CDR3 length equals 16 residues. CDR3 amino acids: CASSQAGIDSTDTQYF. The CDR3 nucleotides are TGTGCCAGCAGCCAAGCGGGGATTGATAGCACAGATACGCAGTATTTT.

This rearrangement joins TRBV5-1 to TRBJ1-1; 8 bases align to TRBD1. V lost 7 bases and J lost 5; bases outside the gene matches: 4. In germline, CDR1 is SGHRS, CDR2 YFSETQ. The CDR3 totals 12 residues. The CDR3 here is CASGTGGTEAFF. Here the CDR3 DNA reads TGCGCCAGCGGCACAGGGGGGACTGAAGCTTTCTTT.

The chain links TRBV5-4 to TRBJ2-2; 7 nucleotides line up with TRBD2. V lost 7 bases to trimming and J lost 3 bases; unmatched junction nucleotides: 6. The CDR3 is 14 residues long. Germline CDR1 SGHNT, CDR2 YYREEE (reference sequence). CDR3 coding DNA: TGTGCCAGCGGGAGGGATCGGTACACCGGGGAGCTGTTTTTT. The encoded protein is CASGRDRYTGELFF.

V and J are TRBV30 and TRBJ2-2; 7 bases line up with TRBD2. The J segment lost 0 bases and the V segment lost 0 bases, leaving 10 bases of the junction unmatched. This CDR3 has 18 residues. Per the germline V gene, CDR1 is GTSNPN and CDR2 is SVGIG (reference sequence). The CDR3 region is CAWSVVWDYISNTGELFF. The CDR3 DNA sequence: TGTGCCTGGAGTGTAGTATGGGACTACATATCGAACACCGGGGAGCTGTTTTTT.

The V and J genes are TRBV5-1 and TRBJ2-1, with 14 bases fitting TRBD2. The CDR3 spans 18 residues. With V trimmed by 2 bases and J by 9 bases, 13 bases remained unmatched. CDR1 and CDR2 (germline): SGHRS, YFSETQ. Here the CDR3 DNA reads TGCGCCAGCAGCTTAACCCCAGGCGGACTAGCGGGAGGTAGTGAGCAGTTCTTC. It codes for CASSLTPGGLAGGSEQFF.

J is TRBJ1-4 and V is TRBV7-9; no clear D. V was cut by 2 bases and J by 7 bases, with 11 bases left in between. CDR3 length: 14 residues. The germline V gene has CDR1 SEHNR and CDR2 FQNEAQ (reference sequence). The CDR3 nucleotides are TGTGCCAGCAGCTTATCCACCGCGGGTGAAAAACTGTTTTTT. It yields the protein CASSLSTAGEKLFF.

V is TRBV2 and J is TRBJ1-5; 9 bases are a match to TRBD1. V lost 6 bases, J lost 2 bases, and 5 bases stayed unmatched. Per germline, CDR1 SNHLY and CDR2 FYNNEI. The CDR3 length is 15 residues. Written as DNA, the CDR3 is TGTGCCAGCAGCCCACAGGGGGCGGGCAATCAGCCCCAGCATTTT. It yields the protein CASSPQGAGNQPQHF.

This clone has only a few counts. This chain uses TRBV2 with TRBJ2-1, with 10 bases identical to TRBD2. CDR3 length equals 16 residues. CDR1 is SNHLY, CDR2 FYNNEI, per germline. The junction had 8 bases not matched to a gene; V was cut back by 4 bases and J by 5 bases. As DNA, the CDR3 is TGTGCCAGCAGTGCGGTGGCTAGCGGGAGTAACAATGAGCAGTTCTTC. Amino acids: CASSAVASGSNNEQFF. Full variable domain (missing parts from reference TRBV2 and TRBJ2-1): EPEVTQTPSHQVTQMGQEVILRCVPISNHLYFYWYRQILGQKVEFLVSFYNNEISEKSEIFDDQFSVERPDGSNFTLKIRSTKLEDSAMYFCASSAVASGSNNEQFFGPGTRLTVL.

This clone occurred a few times. V and J are TRBV9 and TRBJ2-1; possible D gene TRBD1, 6 bases. Germline V gene lookup returns CDR1 SGDLS and CDR2 YYNGEE. The ends were cut back, 2 bases at V and 7 bases at J, with 19 bases in the middle. The CDR3 totals 16 residues. DNA for the CDR3: TGTGCCAGCAGCGTGGACAGTCGCCTGAGCATTAATGAGCAGTTCTTC. Amino acid sequence: CASSVDSRLSINEQFF.

The genes are TRBV4-2 and TRBJ1-1, with 10 positions matching TRBD1. The CDR3 has 15 residues. From germline, CDR1 is LGHNA and CDR2 YNFKEQ. The V and J ends lost 1 base and 4 bases, in that order; junction bases with no gene match: 3. DNA of the CDR3: TGTGCCAGCAGCCAAGTGGGACAGGGGAGCACTGAAGCTTTCTTT. It codes for CASSQVGQGSTEAFF.

The table lists this clone with a few counts. The rearrangement links TRBV4-2 to TRBJ2-7; 12 nucleotides align to TRBD2. This CDR3 is built from 15 residues. After removal of 1 base from V and 3 bases from J, the junction contained 1 base not matched to a gene. Germline CDR1 reads LGHNA; CDR2 reads YNFKEQ. The CDR3 coding sequence is TGTGCCAGCAGCCAAGGGACTAGCGGGGACTACGAGCAGTACTTC. As protein: CASSQGTSGDYEQYF.